The present T cell receptor beta chain was sequenced within a study of T cells after yellow fever vaccination. This clonotype was detected only a few times. With 5 bases removed from V and 1 base from J, the gap between germline ends came to 13 bases. The germline V gene encodes CDR1 MNHEY and CDR2 SMNVEV (reference sequence). CDR3 length: 15 amino acids. MiXCR, run by TCRdb on the 5' RACE reads, gives a single entry per CDR3 protein. This table holds hundreds of thousands of distinct CDR3 sequences, 4.1% found once. The J gene is TRBJ2-3, the V gene TRBV27; either TRBD1 or TRBD2 may supply D (6 bases each). This sequence originates from a man between 18 and 29 years old who received the YFV17D yellow fever vaccine. The material was PBMCs, obtained 5 days after the yellow fever booster vaccination. The CDR3 region is CASSRPRGGTDTQYF. DNA for the CDR3: TGTGCCAGCAGTCGTCCAAGGGGGGGCACAGATACGCAGTATTTT.